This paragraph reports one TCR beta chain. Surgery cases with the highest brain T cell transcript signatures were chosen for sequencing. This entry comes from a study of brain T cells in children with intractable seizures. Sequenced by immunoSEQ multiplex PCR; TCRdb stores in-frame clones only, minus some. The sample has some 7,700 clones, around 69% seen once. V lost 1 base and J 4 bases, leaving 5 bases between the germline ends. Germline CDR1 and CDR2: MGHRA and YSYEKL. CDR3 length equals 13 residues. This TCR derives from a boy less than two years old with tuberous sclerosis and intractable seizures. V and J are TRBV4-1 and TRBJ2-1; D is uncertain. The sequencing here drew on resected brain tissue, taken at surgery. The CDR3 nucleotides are TGCGCCAGCAGCCAAGCCGAGTACAATGAGCAGTTCTTC. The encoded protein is CASSQAEYNEQFF.